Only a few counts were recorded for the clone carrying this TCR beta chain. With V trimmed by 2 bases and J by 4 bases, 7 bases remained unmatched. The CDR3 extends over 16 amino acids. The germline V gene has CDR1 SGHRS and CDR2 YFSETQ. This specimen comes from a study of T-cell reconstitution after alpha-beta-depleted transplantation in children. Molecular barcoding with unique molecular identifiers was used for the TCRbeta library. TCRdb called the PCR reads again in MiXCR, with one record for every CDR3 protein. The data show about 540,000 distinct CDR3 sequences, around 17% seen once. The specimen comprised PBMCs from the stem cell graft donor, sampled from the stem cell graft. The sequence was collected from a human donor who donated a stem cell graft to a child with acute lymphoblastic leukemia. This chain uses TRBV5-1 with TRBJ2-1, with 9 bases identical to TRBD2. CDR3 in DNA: TGCGCCAGCAGCTTTTCGACTAGCGGATATTACAATGAGCAGTTCTTC. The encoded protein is CASSFSTSGYYNEQFF.